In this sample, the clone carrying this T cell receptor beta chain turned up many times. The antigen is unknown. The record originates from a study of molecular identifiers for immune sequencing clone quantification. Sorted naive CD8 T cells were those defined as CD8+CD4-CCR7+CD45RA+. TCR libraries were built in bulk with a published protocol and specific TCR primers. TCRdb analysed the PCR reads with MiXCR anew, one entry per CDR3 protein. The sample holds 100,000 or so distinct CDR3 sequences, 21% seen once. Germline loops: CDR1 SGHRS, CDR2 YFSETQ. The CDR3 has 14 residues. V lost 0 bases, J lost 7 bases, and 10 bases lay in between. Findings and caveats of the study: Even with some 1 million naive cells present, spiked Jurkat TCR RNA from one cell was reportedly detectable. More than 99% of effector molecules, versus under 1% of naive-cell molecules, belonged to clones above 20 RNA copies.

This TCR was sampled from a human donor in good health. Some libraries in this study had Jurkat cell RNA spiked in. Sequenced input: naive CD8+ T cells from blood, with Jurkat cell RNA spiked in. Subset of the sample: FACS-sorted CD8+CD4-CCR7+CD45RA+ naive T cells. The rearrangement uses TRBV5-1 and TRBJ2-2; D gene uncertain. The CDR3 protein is CASSLGSNVGELFF. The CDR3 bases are TGCGCCAGCAGCTTGGGTAGTAACGTCGGGGAGCTGTTTTTT.